This T cell receptor beta chain was sequenced during a study of T cell changes during pregnancy in multiple sclerosis. Produced via immunoSEQ multiplex PCR; TCRdb's table is partial and in-frame only. The sample consists of around 83,000 clones, around 90% of them appearing once. The V segment lost 4 bases and the J segment 2 bases; nucleotides outside the gene matches: 8. The CDR3 extends over 18 amino acids. The germline V gene encodes CDR1 WSHSY and CDR2 SAAADI. This sequence joins TRBV10-2 and TRBJ2-6, with 10 positions matching TRBD1. The starting material was CD4+ T cells from peripheral blood mononuclear cells, obtained in the second trimester of pregnancy. The source is a female donor with multiple sclerosis, enrolled in a pregnancy study. CDR3 sequence: CASSGIGTGAAGANVLTF. The CDR3, as DNA: TGCGCCAGCAGTGGGATCGGGACAGGGGCGGCTGGGGCCAACGTCCTGACTTTC.